The 18 T cell receptor beta chains below all came from one sample that was sequenced in a study of OX40 agonist ivuxolimab in advanced cancers. Receptor amplification or capture employed the immunoSEQ multiplex PCR assay. TCRdb obtained this table from immuneACCESS and retained in-frame rearrangements with V and J assigned. These tables miss some clones; where compared with another copy, unresolved V genes account for less than half of the shortfall, and the remainder is unexplained. The sample table holds over 60,000 clones, of which 65% to 85% were seen once. The ten largest clones add up to 1.9% of the sample. Sequencing was performed on CD4+ or CD8+ T cells sorted from blood, taken in a trial of the OX40 agonist ivuxolimab. These receptors all come from an adult with an advanced solid tumor such as melanoma, head and neck, liver or kidney cancer.

There are a few counts of this clone. The chain joins TRBV19 to TRBJ2-7; the match to TRBD2 covers 7 bases. Germline V lookup: CDR1 LNHDA, CDR2 SQIVND (reference sequence). Germline trimming cut 4 bases from V and 3 bases from J; bases unmatched to any gene: 9. The CDR3 runs 15 residues. The CDR3: CASSKSGLMLYEQYF. The DNA for the CDR3 is TGTGCCAGTAGTAAATCGGGACTAATGCTCTACGAGCAGTACTTC.

This sequence joins TRBV5-1 and TRBJ2-5, with 12 bases that match TRBD2. Germline assignment: CDR1 SGHRS and CDR2 YFSETQ. There are 16 residues in the CDR3. V trimming: 0 bases; J trimming: 4 bases; junction bases outside the gene matches: 4. In nucleotides, the CDR3 is TGCGCCAGCAGCTTGGTTCCTAGCGGGAGGGTAGAGACCCAGTACTTC. Its protein product is CASSLVPSGRVETQYF.

The CDR3 protein is CASSTLGLAGEGELFF. The CDR3 DNA is TGTGCCAGCAGCACCCTGGGACTAGCGGGAGAGGGGGAGCTGTTTTTT. V and J are TRBV11-1 and TRBJ2-2; 14 bases map to TRBD2. Germline V gives CDR1 SGHAT, CDR2 FQDESV (reference sequence). The CDR3 consists of 16 residues. J lost 8 bases, V lost 5 bases, and 7 bases had no gene match.

The V and J genes are TRBV7-2 and TRBJ2-2; 7 bases are shared with TRBD2. Losses at the gene ends were 0 bases for V and 1 base for J; bases not matched to a gene: 5. The germline gives CDR1 SGHTA, CDR2 FQGNSA. The CDR3 sequence is 17 residues long. DNA for the CDR3: TGTGCCAGCAGCTTAGCCCCTAGCGGTGGGAACACCGGGGAGCTGTTTTTT. Residues: CASSLAPSGGNTGELFF.

Notes on this clone: A junction boundary mismatches the germline segment, possibly from a read error. J is TRBJ2-1 and V is TRBV7-7, with 8 nucleotides matching TRBD2. The CDR3 has 15 amino acids. Germline loops: CDR1 SSHAT, CDR2 FNYEAQ (reference sequence). CDR3 region: CASSLTGGQGNEQFF. The CDR3 DNA follows: TGTGCTAGCAGCTTGACGGGAGGGCAGGGTAATGAGCAGTTCTTC.

V gene TRBV30 combines with J gene TRBJ2-3, with D possibly being TRBD1 or TRBD2 (5 bases each). The CDR3 sequence is 14 residues long. CDR1 and CDR2 (germline): GTSNPN, SVGIG (reference sequence). Trimming took 7 bases from V and 3 from J, leaving 17 bases between them. The CDR3 coding sequence is TGTGCCTTCCGGTTGAGGGGAGTGACAGATACGCAGTATTTT. The encoded protein is CAFRLRGVTDTQYF.

This clone showed up just once. V usage is TRBV18 and J usage is TRBJ2-1; 12 bases map to TRBD2. The CDR3 consists of 17 residues. Germline values: CDR1 KGHSH, CDR2 LQKENI. V shed 1 base, J shed 1 base, and the junction held 2 bases outside the gene matches. The CDR3 DNA sequence: TGTGCCAGCTCACCACTGGGGACTAGCGGGTCCTACAATGAGCAGTTCTTC. Residues: CASSPLGTSGSYNEQFF.

The chain recombines TRBV7-7 with TRBJ2-1; tentative D call: TRBD2 (6 bases). The CDR3 covers 12 residues. Trimming shortened V by 5 bases and J by 8 bases, and 10 bases separated the two germline ends. Germline V CDR1 and CDR2: SSHAT, FNYEAQ (reference sequence). CDR3 nucleotides: TGTGCCAGCAGCGCCTGGAGGGATGAGCAGTTCTTC. Protein product: CASSAWRDEQFF.

The V gene is TRBV27, the J gene TRBJ2-1; the D gene is possibly TRBD2 (6 bases). The V gene lost 6 bases and the J gene lost 14 bases, with 14 bases spanning the gap. This CDR3 spans 11 amino acids. Germline V gene data show CDR1 as MNHEY and CDR2 as SMNVEV (reference sequence). The CDR3 region is CASSRDSREFF. The CDR3, as DNA: TGTGCCAGCAGCCGGGACTCGAGAGAGTTCTTC.

This clone appeared once. This rearrangement joins TRBV15 to TRBJ2-5; D is unclear. V was shortened by 1 base and J by 1 base, with 13 bases between the two germline ends. In germline, CDR1 is LNHNV, CDR2 YYDKDF (reference sequence). CDR3 length equals 16 residues. Here the CDR3 DNA reads TGTGCCACCAGCAGAGGACTTCCGGTTAGCCAAGAGACCCAGTACTTC. Its protein is CATSRGLPVSQETQYF.

V and J are TRBV5-4 and TRBJ1-1, with 11 bases identical to TRBD1. J was trimmed by 0 bases and V by 4 bases; bases with no gene match: 2. The CDR3 consists of 15 residues. CDR1 is SGHNT and CDR2 is YYREEE in the germline V gene (reference sequence). The CDR3: CASSADRGLNTEAFF. CDR3 sequence (DNA): TGTGCCAGCAGCGCGGACAGGGGGCTGAACACTGAAGCTTTCTTT.

In nucleotides, the CDR3 is TGTGCCAGCAGCGTAGGACAGGGGGACACTGAAGCTTTCTTT. Its translation: CASSVGQGDTEAFF. V gene TRBV5-4 combines with J gene TRBJ1-1, with 10 bases matching TRBD1. The CDR3 totals 14 residues. V dropped 4 bases and J dropped 3; count of bases not matched to a gene: 3. Looked up from germline, CDR1 is SGHNT and CDR2 is YYREEE (reference sequence).

The gene calls are TRBV25-1 and TRBJ2-4; TRBD1 aligns across 9 bases. Per germline, CDR1 MGHDK and CDR2 SYGVNS. This CDR3 has 18 amino acids. V trimming: 2 bases; J trimming: 8 bases; junction bases outside the gene matches: 16. The CDR3 bases are TGTGCCAGCAGTGAACCCGCGGGGACAGGGAAACCCGGGGACATTCAGTACTTC. As protein: CASSEPAGTGKPGDIQYF. Together with reference TRBV25-1 and TRBJ2-4, the CDR3 gives the full variable domain: EADIYQTPRYLVIGTGKKITLECSQTMGHDKMYWYQQDPGMELHLIHYSYGVNSTEKGDLSSESTVSRIRTEHFPLTLESARPSHTSQYLCASSEPAGTGKPGDIQYFGAGTRLSVL.

The chain is built from TRBV2 and TRBJ2-2; no definite D call. The length of the CDR3 is 14 residues. The germline V gene encodes CDR1 SNHLY and CDR2 FYNNEI. V was clipped by 6 bases and J by 1 base, with 9 bases between them. In DNA form, the CDR3 reads TGTGCCAGCAGAAGGCAGAGGAACACCGGGGAGCTGTTTTTT. Translating it yields CASRRQRNTGELFF. Variable domain in full (rest from reference TRBV2 and TRBJ2-2): EPEVTQTPSHQVTQMGQEVILRCVPISNHLYFYWYRQILGQKVEFLVSFYNNEISEKSEIFDDQFSVERPDGSNFTLKIRSTKLEDSAMYFCASRRQRNTGELFFGEGSRLTVL.

The table lists this clone with a few counts. The rearrangement uses TRBV30 and TRBJ1-1; D is undetermined. Trimming stripped 0 bases from V and 2 bases from J, with 7 bases between. Germline V lookup: CDR1 GTSNPN, CDR2 SVGIG (reference sequence). This CDR3 comprises 13 residues. This chain's CDR3 is CAWSVKANTEAFF. The CDR3 nucleotides read TGTGCCTGGAGTGTAAAGGCTAACACTGAAGCTTTCTTT.

The rearrangement uses TRBV13 and TRBJ2-1; 10 bases map to TRBD2. This CDR3 spans 15 amino acids. Germline V gives CDR1 PRHDT, CDR2 FYEKMQ (reference sequence). J was trimmed by 5 bases and V by 2 bases; bases with no gene match: 3. The CDR3 DNA is TGTGCCAGCAGCTTACTACTAGCGGGACACAATGAGCAGTTCTTC. Amino acid sequence: CASSLLLAGHNEQFF.

The rearrangement joins TRBV30 to TRBJ1-2; the D is unclear. The CDR3 sequence is 13 residues long. Per the germline V gene, CDR1 is GTSNPN and CDR2 is SVGIG (reference sequence). The germline V and J ends were trimmed by 6 bases and 2 bases, with 13 bases remaining between them. The CDR3 bases are TGTGCCTGCAACACACTGACCAACTATGGCTACACCTTC. Encoded protein: CACNTLTNYGYTF.

The table lists this clone with a count of one. This chain uses TRBV7-3 with TRBJ1-1, with TRBD1 matching 9 bases. Trimming at V came to 0 bases and at J to 10 bases, leaving 3 bases not matched to a gene. The length of the CDR3 is 13 residues. The germline CDR1 and CDR2 sequences are SGHTA and FQGTGA. The CDR3 is CASSLTPGQGAFF. In nucleotides, the CDR3 is TGTGCCAGCAGCTTAACTCCGGGACAGGGAGCTTTCTTT.